The text below deals with one T cell receptor beta chain. Its antigen has not been determined. One base away there is no much larger clone; base qualities are not given. Looking up the germline V gene yields CDR1 SGHVS and CDR2 FNYEAQ. The CDR3 covers 14 residues, taking in both the cysteine and the phenylalanine. Left in the record is the CDR3 DNA by itself, 42 bases read in frame from the first base. Compared with germline, V lacks 5 bases and J lacks 3 bases; bases without a gene match: 5. The library was made by the immunoSEQ multiplex PCR assay. RNA was extracted from all samples and reverse transcribed into cDNA as template for TCR sequencing. SuperScript III was used to make first-strand cDNA, primed with a 2:1 mix of oligo-dT and random hexamers. A synthetic immune receptor repertoire was used to assess amplification bias, and residual bias was removed computationally. Turning to the authors' computational methods: Raw reads were preprocessed for error removal, and CDR3 was defined according to IMGT conventions as running from the conserved cysteine to phenylalanine. Clonality was computed by normalizing Shannon entropy by log2 of the number of productive unique TCRs and subtracting the result from 1. CD4 or CD8 identity of scalp clones was inferred by cross-referencing scalp TCRbeta sequences with sorted blood CD4 and CD8 repertoires. TCRdb obtained this table from immuneACCESS and retained in-frame rearrangements with V and J assigned. These tables miss some clones; where compared with another copy, unresolved V genes account for less than half of the shortfall, and the remainder is unexplained. V, J and clone size are taken as reported in that table, and D and trimming were inferred from the DNA itself. The sample table shows about 210,000 clones, and just over 65% are seen once. The ten largest make up about 1.2% of the sample.

The data derive from a study of CD8+ T cells in alopecia areata (dated by TCRdb to the late 2010s). Background on the whole study: The treated patients, all with moderate-to-severe alopecia areata, were enrolled in an open-label pilot trial of oral tofacitinib given at 5 to 10 mg twice daily. Patients stayed on tofacitinib for 6 to 18 months and then had 6 months of follow-up off drug so that delayed response and recurrence could be assessed. In treated patients, disease severity was measured using the SALT score, which gives the percentage of scalp surface area affected. In both human patients and the C3H/HeJ mouse model, the study applied high-throughput TCRbeta sequencing to look at T cell clonal expansion in alopecia areata. Scalp tissue and sorted CD4+ and CD8+ peripheral blood T cells from patchy and totalis/universalis alopecia areata patients and from healthy controls were covered by human TCRbeta sequencing. Tofacitinib-treated patients had biopsies at baseline and at 4 and 24 weeks of treatment, with a later scalp biopsy in several patients. Scalp clonality was compared across normal scalp (n=4), patchy alopecia areata scalp (n=8), and alopecia totalis/universalis scalp (n=8). RNA came from the PAXgene miRNA kit for fixed scalp, the miRNeasy kit for PBMCs, and the RNeasy kit for mouse skin. Amplification of TCRbeta CDR3 regions was done by immunoSEQ multiplex PCR using 35 Vbeta forward primers and 13 Jbeta reverse primers. Broader findings and caveats from the paper: Tofacitinib significantly lowered scalp clonality and the number of expanded CD8+ clones among the top 100 scalp clones. During tofacitinib treatment, many expanded lesional clones stuck around in both scalp and blood, and this persistence may partly explain why relapse happens after treatment is stopped. Higher clonality and more expanded CD8+ clones were observed in lesional scalp than in normal scalp, particularly in alopecia totalis/universalis, a finding suggestive of antigenic drive. Because the treated cohort was small and had just a single nonresponder, larger studies are needed to establish links between baseline CD8+ expansion and response. TCR sequences shared between patients were less clear than in mice, possibly partly because of HLA diversity in the patient population. Unlike mouse skin, which is dominated by gammadelta T cells, normal human skin has resident alphabeta T cells that are also sequenced, and this complicates analysis of the scalp TCR repertoire.

The sample's treatment or condition label, in plain terms: oral pan-JAK inhibitor, 5-10 mg twice daily. Peripheral blood and lesional scalp punch biopsies were obtained from patients with alopecia areata. PBMCs were separated by density centrifugation and stained for CD3, CD4 and CD8, after which CD4+ and CD8+ T cells were sorted on a FACSAria. The sequence derives from a human donor with alopecia areata. The specimen was CD4+ T cells sorted from blood, collected at approximately week 42, from a patient treated with tofacitinib. The receptor chain draws on TRBV7-6 and TRBJ2-7; the central 9 bases match TRBD2. The CDR3 here reads CASSLLAGSYEQYF. The sequenced DNA: TGTGCCAGCAGCCTCCTAGCGGGGAGCTACGAGCAGTACTTC.